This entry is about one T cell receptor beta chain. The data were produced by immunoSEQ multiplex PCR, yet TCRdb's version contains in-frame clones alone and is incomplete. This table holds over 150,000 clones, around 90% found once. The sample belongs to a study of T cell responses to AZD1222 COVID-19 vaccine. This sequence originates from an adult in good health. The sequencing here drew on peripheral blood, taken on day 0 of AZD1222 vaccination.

The CDR3 reads CASSGAGAISYEQYF. The CDR3 DNA sequence: TGTGCCAGCAGTGGAGCGGGGGCGATCTCCTACGAGCAGTACTTC. The gene calls are TRBV6-2 or TRBV6-3 and TRBJ2-7; 8 bases match TRBD2. The ends lost 5 bases at V and 0 bases at J; junction bases unmatched: 6. The CDR3 spans 15 residues. The germline gives CDR1 MNHEY, CDR2 SVGEGT.